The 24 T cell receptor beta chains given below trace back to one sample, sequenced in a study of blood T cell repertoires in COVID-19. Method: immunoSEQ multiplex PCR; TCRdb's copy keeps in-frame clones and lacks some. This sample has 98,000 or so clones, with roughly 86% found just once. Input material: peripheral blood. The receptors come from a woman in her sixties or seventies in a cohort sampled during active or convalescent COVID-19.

In DNA, the CDR3 is TGTGCCAGCAGCCAAGGGAGAAATCAGCCCCAGCATTTT. Protein sequence: CASSQGRNQPQHF. This rearrangement joins TRBV3-1 (or the pseudogene TRBV3-2) to TRBJ1-5; D not certain. This CDR3 has 13 residues. From germline, CDR1 is LGHDT and CDR2 YNNKEL (reference sequence). The V end was cut by 1 base, the J end by 4 bases, with 5 bases between.

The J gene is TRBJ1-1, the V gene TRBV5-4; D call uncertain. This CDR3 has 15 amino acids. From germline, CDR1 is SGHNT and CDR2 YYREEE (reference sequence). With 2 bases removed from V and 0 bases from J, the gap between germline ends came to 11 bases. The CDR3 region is CASSFGGYLNTEAFF. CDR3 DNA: TGTGCCAGCAGCTTCGGAGGGTACCTGAACACTGAAGCTTTCTTT.

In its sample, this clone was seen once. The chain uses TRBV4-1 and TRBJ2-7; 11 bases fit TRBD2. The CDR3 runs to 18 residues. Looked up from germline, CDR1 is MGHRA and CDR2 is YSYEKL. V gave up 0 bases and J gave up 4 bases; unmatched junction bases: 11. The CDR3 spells CASSQELALGLAGYEQYF. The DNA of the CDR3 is TGCGCCAGCAGCCAAGAACTAGCCCTTGGACTAGCGGGTTACGAGCAGTACTTC.

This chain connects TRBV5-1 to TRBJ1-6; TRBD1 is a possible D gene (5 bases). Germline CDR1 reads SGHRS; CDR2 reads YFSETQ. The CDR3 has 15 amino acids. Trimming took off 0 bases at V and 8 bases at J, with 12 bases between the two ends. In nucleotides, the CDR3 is TGCGCCAGCAGCTTGGACAGGCTGTCCCATTCACCCCTCCACTTT. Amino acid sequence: CASSLDRLSHSPLHF.

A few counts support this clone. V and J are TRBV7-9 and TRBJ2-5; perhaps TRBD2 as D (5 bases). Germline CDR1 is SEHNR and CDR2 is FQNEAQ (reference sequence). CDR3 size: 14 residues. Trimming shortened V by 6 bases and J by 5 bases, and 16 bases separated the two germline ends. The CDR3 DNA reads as TGTGCCAGCAGTTCGAGGGAGTTCGCGGAGACCCAGTACTTC. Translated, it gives CASSSREFAETQYF.

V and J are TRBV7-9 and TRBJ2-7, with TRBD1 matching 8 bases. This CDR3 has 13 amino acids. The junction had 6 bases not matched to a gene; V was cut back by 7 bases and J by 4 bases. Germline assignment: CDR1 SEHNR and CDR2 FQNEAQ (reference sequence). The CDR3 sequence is CASTDRAGYEQYF. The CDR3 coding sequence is TGTGCCAGCACGGACAGGGCCGGGTACGAGCAGTACTTC.

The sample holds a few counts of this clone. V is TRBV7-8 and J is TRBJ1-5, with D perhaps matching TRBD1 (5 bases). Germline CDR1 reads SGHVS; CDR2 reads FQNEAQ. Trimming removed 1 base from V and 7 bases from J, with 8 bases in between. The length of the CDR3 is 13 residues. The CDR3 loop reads CASSLVRAQPQHF. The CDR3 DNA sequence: TGTGCCAGCAGCTTAGTCAGGGCCCAGCCCCAGCATTTT.

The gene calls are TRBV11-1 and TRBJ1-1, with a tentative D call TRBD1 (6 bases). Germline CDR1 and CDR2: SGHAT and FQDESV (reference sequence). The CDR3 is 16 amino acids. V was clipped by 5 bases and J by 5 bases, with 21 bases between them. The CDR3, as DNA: TGTGCCAGCAGCCCTCGACAGGCGAGTCCGAGGACTGAAGCTTTCTTT. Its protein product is CASSPRQASPRTEAFF. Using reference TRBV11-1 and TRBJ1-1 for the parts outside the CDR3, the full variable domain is EAEVAQSPRYKITEKSQAVAFWCDPISGHATLYWYRQILGQGPELLVQFQDESVVDDSQLPKDRFSAERLKGVDSTLKIQPAELGDSAMYLCASSPRQASPRTEAFFGQGTRLTVV.

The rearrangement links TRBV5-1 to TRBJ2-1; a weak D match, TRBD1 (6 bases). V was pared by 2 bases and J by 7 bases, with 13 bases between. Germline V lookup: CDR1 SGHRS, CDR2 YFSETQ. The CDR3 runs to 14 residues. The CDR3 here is CASSFGGTGNEQFF. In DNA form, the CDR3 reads TGCGCCAGCAGCTTCGGCGGCACAGGGAATGAGCAGTTCTTC.

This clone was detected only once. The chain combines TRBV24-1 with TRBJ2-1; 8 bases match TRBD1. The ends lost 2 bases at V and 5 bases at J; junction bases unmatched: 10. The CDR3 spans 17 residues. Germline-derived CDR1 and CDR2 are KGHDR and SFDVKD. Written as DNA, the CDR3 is TGTGCCACCAGTGATTCTTACCGGGACAGGTCTAACAATGAGCAGTTCTTC. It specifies CATSDSYRDRSNNEQFF.

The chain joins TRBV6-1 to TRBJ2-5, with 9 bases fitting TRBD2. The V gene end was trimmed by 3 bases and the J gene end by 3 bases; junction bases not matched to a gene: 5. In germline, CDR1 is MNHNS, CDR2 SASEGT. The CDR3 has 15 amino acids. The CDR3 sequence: CASSEMAGGKETQYF. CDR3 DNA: TGTGCCAGCAGTGAGATGGCGGGGGGGAAAGAGACCCAGTACTTC.

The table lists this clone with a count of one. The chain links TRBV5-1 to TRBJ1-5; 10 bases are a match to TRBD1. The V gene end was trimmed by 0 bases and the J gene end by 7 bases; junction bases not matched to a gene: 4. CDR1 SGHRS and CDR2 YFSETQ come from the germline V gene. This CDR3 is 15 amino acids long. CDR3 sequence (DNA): TGCGCCAGCAGCTTGGGGACAGGGGGTGAACAGCCCCAGCATTTT. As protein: CASSLGTGGEQPQHF.

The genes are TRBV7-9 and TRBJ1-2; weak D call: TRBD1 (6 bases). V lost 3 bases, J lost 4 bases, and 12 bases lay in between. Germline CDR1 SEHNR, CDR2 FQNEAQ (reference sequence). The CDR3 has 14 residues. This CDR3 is CASSFREGGYGYTF. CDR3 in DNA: TGTGCCAGCAGCTTCCGGGAAGGGGGCTATGGCTACACCTTC.

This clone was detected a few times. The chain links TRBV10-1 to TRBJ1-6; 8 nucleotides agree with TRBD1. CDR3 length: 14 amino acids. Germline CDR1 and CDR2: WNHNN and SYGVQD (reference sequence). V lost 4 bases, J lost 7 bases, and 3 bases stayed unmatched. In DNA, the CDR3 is TGCGCCAGCAGTGGGGGACAGGAGAATTCACCCCTCCACTTT. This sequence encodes CASSGGQENSPLHF.

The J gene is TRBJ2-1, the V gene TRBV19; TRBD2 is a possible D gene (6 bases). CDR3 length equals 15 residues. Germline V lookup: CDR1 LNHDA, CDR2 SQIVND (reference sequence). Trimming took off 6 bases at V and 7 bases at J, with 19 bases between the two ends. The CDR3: CASSPRDGRYNEQFF. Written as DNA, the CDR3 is TGTGCCAGTAGCCCCCGGGACGGGAGATATAATGAGCAGTTCTTC.

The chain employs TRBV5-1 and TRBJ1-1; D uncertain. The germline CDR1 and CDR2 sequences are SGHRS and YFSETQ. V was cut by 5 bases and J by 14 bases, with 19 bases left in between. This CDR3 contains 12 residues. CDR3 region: CASSSEVGVRFF. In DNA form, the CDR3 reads TGCGCCAGCAGTTCTGAGGTCGGGGTCCGGTTCTTT.

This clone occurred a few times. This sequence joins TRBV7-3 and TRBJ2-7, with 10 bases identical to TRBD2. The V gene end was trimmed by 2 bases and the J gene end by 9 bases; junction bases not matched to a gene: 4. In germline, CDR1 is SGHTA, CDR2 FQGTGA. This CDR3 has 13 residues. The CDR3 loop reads CASSLQREGVQYF. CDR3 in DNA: TGTGCCAGCAGCTTACAGCGGGAGGGTGTGCAGTACTTC.

The DNA of the CDR3 is TGTGCCAGTAGGGATCTACTAGCGGGGGGGGACACCGGGGAGCTGTTTTTT. The encoded protein is CASRDLLAGGDTGELFF. The chain joins TRBV19 to TRBJ2-2; 13 bases are shared with TRBD2. With V trimmed by 6 bases and J by 3 bases, 7 bases remained unmatched. The CDR3 totals 17 residues. Germline loops: CDR1 LNHDA, CDR2 SQIVND (reference sequence).

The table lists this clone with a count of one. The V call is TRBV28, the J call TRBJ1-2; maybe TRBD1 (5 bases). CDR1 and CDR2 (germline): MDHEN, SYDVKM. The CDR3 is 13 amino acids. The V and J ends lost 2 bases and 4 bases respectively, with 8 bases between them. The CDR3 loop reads CASSLQGLYGYTF. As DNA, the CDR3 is TGTGCCAGCAGTTTACAGGGTCTCTATGGCTACACCTTC.

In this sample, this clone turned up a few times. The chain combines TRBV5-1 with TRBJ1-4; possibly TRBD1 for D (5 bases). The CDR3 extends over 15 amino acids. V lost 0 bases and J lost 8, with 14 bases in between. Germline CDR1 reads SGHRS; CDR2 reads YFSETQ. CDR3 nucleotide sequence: TGCGCCAGCAGCTTGGGTGGGGGGATAAAGGAAAAACTGTTTTTT. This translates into CASSLGGGIKEKLFF.

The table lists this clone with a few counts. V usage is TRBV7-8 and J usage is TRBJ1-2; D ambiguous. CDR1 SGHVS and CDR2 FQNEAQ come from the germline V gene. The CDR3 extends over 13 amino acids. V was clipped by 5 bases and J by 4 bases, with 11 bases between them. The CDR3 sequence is CASSPPSVYGYTF. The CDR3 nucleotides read TGTGCCAGCAGCCCCCCCTCGGTCTATGGCTACACCTTC.

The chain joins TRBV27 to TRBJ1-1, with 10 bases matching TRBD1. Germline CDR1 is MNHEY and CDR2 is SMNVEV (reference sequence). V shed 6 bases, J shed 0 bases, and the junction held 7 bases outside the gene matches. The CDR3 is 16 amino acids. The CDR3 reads CASSPGQGRMNTEAFF. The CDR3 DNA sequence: TGTGCCAGCAGCCCGGGACAGGGGAGGATGAACACTGAAGCTTTCTTT.

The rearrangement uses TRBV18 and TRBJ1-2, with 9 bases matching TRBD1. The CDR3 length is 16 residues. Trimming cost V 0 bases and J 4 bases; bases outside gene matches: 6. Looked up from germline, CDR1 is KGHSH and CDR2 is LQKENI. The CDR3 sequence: CASSPPSRQGGYGYTF. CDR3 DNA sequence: TGTGCCAGCTCACCACCATCGCGACAGGGGGGCTATGGCTACACCTTC.

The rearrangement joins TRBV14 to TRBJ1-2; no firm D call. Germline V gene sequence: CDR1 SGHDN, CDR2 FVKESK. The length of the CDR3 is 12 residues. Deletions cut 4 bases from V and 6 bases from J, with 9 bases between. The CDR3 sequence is CASSRYGDGYTF. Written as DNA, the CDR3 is TGTGCCAGCAGCCGTTACGGGGATGGCTACACCTTC.